The present entry profiles one TCR beta chain with its context. This CDR3 spans 19 amino acids. Germline CDR1 MNHEY, CDR2 SVGAGI. V lost 1 base and J lost 2; bases outside the gene matches: 8. Time point described: newly diagnosed GD, antithyroid drugs for less than 3 months. Following extraction of RNA from PBMCs, that RNA was used to make the TCR library. The sample belongs to a study of regulatory T cells in long-lasting Graves disease. Investigators prepared the TCR beta libraries by applying iRepertoire HTBI primers and Arm-PCR of CDR3 regions. TCRdb used MiXCR to reprocess the multiplex PCR reads, holding one entry per CDR3 protein. The table records roughly 400,000 distinct CDR3 sequences, about 15% of them present only once. The sample was also reused in another study, on T cells in Graves' hyperthyroidism and ophthalmopathy. From that paper: Peripheral blood also featured most of the thyroid clonotypes expanded above 0.001.

The receptor's source is a woman aged 18 to 35 with Graves disease. The sequencing here drew on peripheral blood mononuclear cells (PBMCs), taken at new diagnosis, from a patient treated with antithyroid drugs. V is TRBV6-5 and J is TRBJ2-1, with TRBD2 matching 13 bases. The CDR3 sequence is CASSYFLTSGRTTYNEQFF. DNA for the CDR3: TGTGCCAGCAGTTACTTCCTGACTAGCGGGAGGACTACCTACAATGAGCAGTTCTTC.